A single sample gave rise to the 5 T cell receptor beta chains below, sequenced in a study of CD8 T cells in ankylosing spondylitis listed by TCRdb under 2017. What the authors observed across the whole study: Blood from ankylosing spondylitis patients appeared to be characterized by a TCR beta motif composed of several highly homologous amino acid variants.

These TCRs' antigens remain unknown. Library generation was performed with 5' RACE. For sequencing, an Illumina HiSeq 2500 was employed. Using fastp trimming at Q25 and MiXCR clonotype assembly, TCRdb reanalyzed the public sequencing data and kept in-frame beta chains. Rows merge per CDR3 protein into single entries with the most common DNA and genes. The table for this sample lists 300,000 to 400,000 distinct CDR3 sequences; about 20% of them were counted only once. The top ten clones comprise about 17% of the sample. Sequencing was carried out using blood, either unsorted or a sorted T cell fraction (not recorded which). The receptors were sampled from a male donor with ankylosing spondylitis.

This clonotype was seen a handful of times. V and J are TRBV4-1 and TRBJ2-3; possibly TRBD1 for D (6 bases). This CDR3 has 15 residues. Germline CDR1 and CDR2: MGHRA and YSYEKL. V gave up 1 base and J gave up 1 base, with 9 bases separating them. The CDR3 DNA follows: TGCGCCAGCAGCCAAGGGACAGTGCGCACAGATACGCAGTATTTT. Translated, it gives CASSQGTVRTDTQYF.

This clonotype was seen only a few times. The rearrangement links TRBV18 to TRBJ1-1; D not certain. Germline V gene lookup returns CDR1 KGHSH and CDR2 LQKENI. The CDR3 has 14 amino acids. V was pared by 0 bases and J by 10 bases, with 15 bases between. The CDR3 sequence: CASSPPGELLGAFF. As DNA, the CDR3 is TGTGCCAGCTCACCACCGGGTGAACTACTAGGAGCTTTCTTT.

Comments on this clonotype: Likely a read error: the CDR3 ends without its conserved phenylalanine or tryptophan. V gene TRBV10-3 combines with J gene TRBJ2-7, with unresolved D. The ends were cut back, 4 bases at V and 2 bases at J, with 6 bases in the middle. Germline V gene sequence: CDR1 ENHRY, CDR2 SYGVKD. This CDR3 is 12 amino acids long. The CDR3 DNA reads TGTGCCATCAGTGGCCCAACCTACGAGCAGTACTCC. Translating gives CAISGPTYEQYS.

The V and J genes are TRBV29-1 and TRBJ1-2, with D possibly matching TRBD1 (5 bases). In germline, CDR1 is SQVTM, CDR2 ANQGSEA. V was clipped by 6 bases and J by 7 bases, with 12 bases between them. The CDR3 is 11 residues long. The CDR3: CSVAGLGGYTF. CDR3 DNA: TGCAGCGTGGCAGGGTTGGGTGGCTACACCTTC.

V gene TRBV7-8 combines with J gene TRBJ1-6; weak D call: TRBD1 (5 bases). Germline V gives CDR1 SGHVS, CDR2 FQNEAQ. V lost 6 bases to trimming and J lost 9 bases, with 21 bases between them. The CDR3 runs to 16 residues. The chain's CDR3 is CASSWGGMGGSSPLHF. For the CDR3, the DNA is TGTGCCAGCAGTTGGGGGGGGATGGGGGGGAGTTCACCCCTCCACTTT.